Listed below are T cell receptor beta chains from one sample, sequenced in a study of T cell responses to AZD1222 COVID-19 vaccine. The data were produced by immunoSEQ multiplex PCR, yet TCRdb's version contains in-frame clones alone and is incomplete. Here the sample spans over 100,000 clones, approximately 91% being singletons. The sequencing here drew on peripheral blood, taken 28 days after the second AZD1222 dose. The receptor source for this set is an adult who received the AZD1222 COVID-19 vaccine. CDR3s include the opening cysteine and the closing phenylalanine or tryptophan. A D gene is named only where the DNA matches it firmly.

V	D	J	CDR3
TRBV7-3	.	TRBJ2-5	CASSLSSGLQETQYF
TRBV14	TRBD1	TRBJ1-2	CASSFYRGFYGYTF
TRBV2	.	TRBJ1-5	CASSDESNQPQHF
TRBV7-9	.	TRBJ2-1	CASSLGSYNEQFF
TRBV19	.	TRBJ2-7	CASSIIGGRGKNEQYF
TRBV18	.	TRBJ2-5	CASSADRQETQYF
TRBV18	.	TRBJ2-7	CASSPPLGGDGEQYF
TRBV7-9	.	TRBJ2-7	CASSQGGASYEQYF
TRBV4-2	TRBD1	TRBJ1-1	CASSPGTVGAFF
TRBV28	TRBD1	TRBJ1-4	CASSLYPSPGQGSEKLFF
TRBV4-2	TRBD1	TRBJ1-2	CASRPYSPGGTVFLGYTF
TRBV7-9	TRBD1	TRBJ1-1	CASSPYEDRAGTEAFF
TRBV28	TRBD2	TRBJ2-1	CASSAGGFSVEQFF
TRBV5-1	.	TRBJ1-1	CASSLAGREDTEAFF
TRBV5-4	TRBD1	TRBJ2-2	CASRRTGGITGELFF